This paragraph reports one TCR beta chain. This sample is drawn from a study of blood T cell repertoires in COVID-19. The assay was immunoSEQ multiplex PCR, and TCRdb's table has in-frame clones only and misses some. Among roughly 120,000 clones listed, 80% to 90% were seen once. V gave up 2 bases and J gave up 1 base, with 7 bases separating them. CDR3 size: 14 residues. Germline V gene lookup returns CDR1 KGHSH and CDR2 LQKENI. This TCR was recovered from a woman aged 45 to 65 with acute or convalescent COVID-19. The chain uses TRBV18 and TRBJ2-3, with D possibly being TRBD2 (5 bases). The sample was peripheral blood. The CDR3 sequence is CASSPGGGTDTQYF. The CDR3 coding sequence is TGTGCCAGCTCACCAGGAGGTGGCACAGATACGCAGTATTTT.